The rows below give T cell receptor beta chains drawn from one sample of a study of T-cell reconstitution after alpha-beta-depleted transplantation in children. From the PCR reads, TCRdb called clonotypes with MiXCR, one entry per CDR3 protein. The table records a few hundred thousand distinct CDR3 sequences, approximately 13% of them present only once. This material consisted of PBMCs from the stem cell graft donor, taken from the stem cell graft. Receptors originate from a human donor who donated a stem cell graft to a child with combined immunodeficiency. Each CDR3 is given with its conserved first and last residue. The order of the fields is J gene, CDR3 length, D gene, V gene, clone size, CDR3 DNA, CDR3 protein. A D gene is named only where the DNA matches it firmly. For some rows the clone size is stated as once, few or many, or as a class when expanded; others skip it.

TRBJ2-2,15,TRBD1,TRBV4-2,NA,TGTGCCAGCAGCCCGGACAGGGGGCAAGCCGGGGAGCTGTTTTTT,CASSPDRGQAGELFF
TRBJ2-3,15,TRBD2,TRBV12-3/TRBV12-4,NA,TGTGCCAGCAGCCCTGGGACTAAACAGACAGATACGCAGTATTTT,CASSPGTKQTDTQYF
TRBJ2-1,14,TRBD2,TRBV6-2/TRBV6-3,once,TGTGCCAGCAGTACCGGGACTAGCGGGACTGAGCAGTTCTTC,CASSTGTSGTEQFF
TRBJ2-5,16,TRBD2,TRBV9,NA,TGTGCCAGCAGCGTCCAGGGGCTAGCGGGAGTGGAGACCCAGTACTTC,CASSVQGLAGVETQYF
TRBJ2-7,15,TRBD1,TRBV2,many,TGTGCCAGCAGTCGGGACAGGGGGCCCTCCTACGAGCAGTACTTC,CASSRDRGPSYEQYF
TRBJ1-6,15,NA,TRBV30,few,TGTGCCTGGAGTGTACGAGGGCAGGTTCGATCACCCCTCCACTTT,CAWSVRGQVRSPLHF
TRBJ1-4,14,TRBD1,TRBV11-3,many,TGTGCCAGCAGCCCTGGCAGGGGGAATGAAAAACTGTTTTTT,CASSPGRGNEKLFF
TRBJ2-1,11,NA,TRBV6-5,NA,TGTGCCAGCGGTTTGGGAATATGGCAGTTCTTC,CASGLGIWQFF
TRBJ2-7,16,NA,TRBV7-2,few,TGTGCCAGCAGCTTTTTCCCCCGCGGTCCCACCTACGAGCAGTACTTC,CASSFFPRGPTYEQYF
TRBJ2-1,17,TRBD1,TRBV7-3,NA,TGTGCCAGCAGCTTAAGAGGACAGGGGATTTCCTACAATGAGCAGTTCTTC,CASSLRGQGISYNEQFF
TRBJ2-1,14,NA,TRBV27,few,TGTGCCAGCAGTTCCCGGGACAAATACAATGAGCAGTTCTTC,CASSSRDKYNEQFF
TRBJ1-6,14,NA,TRBV7-3,NA,TGTGCCAGCAGCTTAGTCTTCCCCAATTCACCCCTCCACTTT,CASSLVFPNSPLHF
TRBJ1-5,16,NA,TRBV18,NA,TGTGCCAGCACAACGGGCCCTCGAGGAGGCAATCAGCCCCAGCATTTT,CASTTGPRGGNQPQHF